These 22 T cell receptor beta chains were sequenced from one sample in a study of shared clonotypes between healthy human individuals. Naive CD8 cells were CD45RO-negative, positively selected for CCR7, excluding terminally differentiated effector memory CD45RA+ cells. Here immunoSEQ multiplex PCR was the method, and the copy in TCRdb shows in-frame clones only, minus some. The sample includes about 700,000 clones, 90% to 95% of them seen just once. Sample: naive CD8+ T cells sorted from blood. These receptor sequences come from a man in his thirties or forties in good health.

The chain combines TRBV19 with TRBJ2-1; D is possibly TRBD1 or TRBD2 (5 bases each). Trimming took 1 base from V and 7 from J, leaving 14 bases between them. CDR1 is LNHDA and CDR2 is SQIVND in the germline V gene (reference sequence). The CDR3 contains 15 residues. This chain's CDR3 is CASSIVGATTNEQFF. The CDR3 DNA is TGTGCCAGTAGTATAGTCGGGGCAACAACAAATGAGCAGTTCTTC.

This clone was seen just once. The chain carries TRBV7-8 and TRBJ2-7; D is tentatively TRBD1 or TRBD2 (5 bases each). There are 20 residues in the CDR3. CDR1 and CDR2 from the germline V gene are SGHVS and FQNEAQ. The V end lost 4 bases, the J end lost 0 bases, and 28 bases lay between the germline ends. Here the CDR3 reads CASSSRPFLLGDPSSYEQYF. The CDR3 region has the DNA TGTGCCAGCAGCTCGAGACCATTCCTCCTGGGGGATCCGAGCTCCTACGAGCAGTACTTC.

The sample holds one count of this clone. V is TRBV19 and J is TRBJ1-1, with a possible D match to TRBD1 (5 bases). CDR3 length: 15 amino acids. Germline assignment: CDR1 LNHDA and CDR2 SQIVND (reference sequence). The V end lost 2 bases, the J end lost 7 bases, and 17 bases lay between the germline ends. CDR3 sequence: CASSIFRDGRYEAFF. As DNA, the CDR3 is TGTGCCAGTAGTATATTCCGGGACGGCCGATATGAAGCTTTCTTT. The full variable domain, its missing parts supplied by reference TRBV19 and TRBJ1-1, is DGGITQSPKYLFRKEGQNVTLSCEQNLNHDAMYWYRQDPGQGLRLIYYSQIVNDFQKGDIAEGYSVSREKKESFPLTVTSAQKNPTAFYLCASSIFRDGRYEAFFGQGTRLTVV.

Points on this clone: The sample holds other DNA sequences that translate to the same CDR3. J is TRBJ2-7 and V is TRBV27; 8 bases match TRBD1. Germline V gene sequence: CDR1 MNHEY, CDR2 SMNVEV (reference sequence). V gave up 4 bases and J gave up 4 bases; unmatched junction bases: 6. CDR3 size: 14 residues. CDR3 region: CASSSGQGTYEQYF. The DNA for the CDR3 is TGTGCCAGCAGTTCAGGACAGGGAACTTACGAGCAGTACTTC.

This clone was detected a few times. The chain carries TRBV2 and TRBJ2-7; 9 bases are a match to TRBD1. The germline CDR1 and CDR2 sequences are SNHLY and FYNNEI. This CDR3 is 14 amino acids long. V trimming: 6 bases; J trimming: 7 bases; junction bases outside the gene matches: 10. The chain's CDR3 is CASRYRDRAVEQYF. The CDR3 DNA sequence: TGTGCCAGCAGATATCGGGACAGGGCGGTGGAGCAGTACTTC.

This chain connects TRBV6-6 to TRBJ2-7, with 8 bases matching TRBD1. J lost 4 bases, V lost 8 bases, and 10 bases had no gene match. Germline CDR1 reads MNHNY; CDR2 reads SVGAGI (reference sequence). CDR3 length: 14 residues. CDR3 sequence reads: CASRWDRWPYEQYF. The CDR3 DNA sequence: TGTGCCAGCCGCTGGGACAGGTGGCCATACGAGCAGTACTTC.

Notes on this clone: The sample carries other DNA sequences with the same CDR3. The chain links TRBV27 to TRBJ2-1; D call uncertain. The V gene's germline CDR1 is MNHEY and CDR2 SMNVEV (reference sequence). V lost 2 bases to trimming and J lost 2 bases, with 7 bases between them. CDR3 length equals 14 residues. CDR3 residues: CASSLLAPYNEQFF. CDR3 nucleotide sequence: TGTGCCAGCAGTTTACTTGCCCCCTACAATGAGCAGTTCTTC.

V gene TRBV27 combines with J gene TRBJ2-7; possibly TRBD2 for D (5 bases). The CDR3 sequence is 14 residues long. Germline V gene sequence: CDR1 MNHEY, CDR2 SMNVEV (reference sequence). Trimming cost V 2 bases and J 3 bases, with 11 bases left between them. The CDR3 sequence: CASSLRRPFYEQYF. The CDR3 nucleotides read TGTGCCAGCAGTTTAAGGAGGCCCTTCTACGAGCAGTACTTC.

The rearrangement joins TRBV19 to TRBJ1-1, with TRBD1 as a possible D gene (5 bases). Per germline, CDR1 LNHDA and CDR2 SQIVND (reference sequence). The CDR3 loop spans 16 amino acids. The V gene lost 4 bases and the J gene lost 1 base, with 16 bases spanning the gap. The CDR3 protein is CASSTSGSLSNTEAFF. The CDR3 nucleotides are TGTGCCAGTAGTACTTCAGGGTCCCTATCGAACACTGAAGCTTTCTTT.

V gene TRBV29-1 combines with J gene TRBJ2-1; D unresolved. CDR1 and CDR2 (germline): SQVTM, ANQGSEA. The CDR3 is made up of 13 amino acids. The V gene lost 1 base and the J gene lost 8 bases, with 12 bases spanning the gap. Here the CDR3 DNA reads TGCAGCGTTGAAGGGGGAAAGGCGTATGAGCAGTTCTTC. This encodes CSVEGGKAYEQFF.

The chain is built from TRBV28 and TRBJ2-2, with unresolved D. V was pared by 8 bases and J by 6 bases, with 7 bases between. This CDR3 spans 11 amino acids. In germline, CDR1 is MDHEN, CDR2 SYDVKM. Here the CDR3 DNA reads TGTGCCAGCCTATTCGCCGGGGAGCTGTTTTTT. Protein product: CASLFAGELFF.

This clone was recorded once. CDR3 DNA: TGTGCCAGCAGTCCCCAATGGGGCGGAGAGACCCAGTACTTC. Protein product: CASSPQWGGETQYF. The genes are TRBV5-4 and TRBJ2-5, with a possible D match to TRBD1 (5 bases). CDR1 SGHNT and CDR2 YYREEE come from the germline V gene (reference sequence). Trimming took 5 bases from V and 4 from J, leaving 15 bases between them. The CDR3 is 14 residues long.

The chain has TRBV7-9 and TRBJ2-7, with 13 positions matching TRBD2. The CDR3 is made up of 15 amino acids. With V trimmed by 5 bases and J by 4 bases, 5 bases remained unmatched. Germline V gene sequence: CDR1 SEHNR, CDR2 FQNEAQ (reference sequence). CDR3 in amino acids: CASSDGLAGVYEQYF. The DNA of the CDR3 is TGTGCCAGCAGCGACGGACTAGCGGGAGTATACGAGCAGTACTTC.

This chain joins TRBV5-6 and TRBJ1-2; maybe TRBD1 (6 bases). CDR3 size: 13 residues. Per germline, CDR1 SGHDT and CDR2 YYEEEE. Trimming removed 0 bases at V and 8 bases at J, with 11 bases between. The CDR3 nucleotides read TGTGCCAGCAGCTTGGCGGGGGGCGAGGGCTACACCTTC. Translating it yields CASSLAGGEGYTF.

This chain connects TRBV10-2 to TRBJ1-3, with 9 bases aligning to TRBD1. J lost 0 bases, V lost 7 bases, and 4 bases had no gene match. CDR1 and CDR2 (germline): WSHSY, SAAADI. This CDR3 comprises 15 residues. CDR3 sequence (DNA): TGCGCCAGCATGGGGACAGGGAGCTCTGGAAACACCATATATTTT. Its translation is CASMGTGSSGNTIYF.

V and J are TRBV5-4 and TRBJ2-3; the D is unclear. From germline, CDR1 is SGHNT and CDR2 YYREEE (reference sequence). This CDR3 region has 13 residues. Trimming pared 1 base from V and 0 bases from J, leaving 3 bases between. CDR3 loop: CASSLLSTDTQYF. The CDR3 nucleotides are TGTGCCAGCAGCTTGCTTAGCACAGATACGCAGTATTTT. The full variable domain, rest sourced from reference TRBV5-4 and TRBJ2-3, is ETGVTQSPTHLIKTRGQQVTLRCSSQSGHNTVSWYQQALGQGPQFIFQYYREEENGRGNFPPRFSGLQFPNYSSELNVNALELDDSALYLCASSLLSTDTQYFGPGTRLTVL.

This chain links TRBV11-2 with TRBJ2-2; D call uncertain. V lost 6 bases and J 4 bases, leaving 3 bases between the germline ends. Germline V gene data show CDR1 as SGHAT and CDR2 as FQNNGV. The CDR3 sequence is 11 residues long. The chain's CDR3 is CASRFTGELFF. CDR3 sequence (DNA): TGTGCCAGCAGATTCACCGGGGAGCTGTTTTTT.

This clone was seen once. The chain couples TRBV11-2 to TRBJ1-5; D may be TRBD1 (6 bases). The CDR3 consists of 17 residues. V shed 0 bases and J shed 4 bases, with 16 bases lying between them. Germline CDR1 reads SGHAT; CDR2 reads FQNNGV. The CDR3 loop reads CASSLDPEGGRNQPQHF. The CDR3 region has the DNA TGTGCCAGCAGCTTAGATCCGGAGGGGGGGCGGAATCAGCCCCAGCATTTT. Filled out from reference TRBV11-2 and TRBJ1-5, the complete variable domain reads EAGVAQSPRYKIIEKRQSVAFWCNPISGHATLYWYQQILGQGPKLLIQFQNNGVVDDSQLPKDRFSAERLKGVDSTLKIQPAKLEDSAVYLCASSLDPEGGRNQPQHFGDGTRLSIL.

The chain links TRBV28 to TRBJ1-5; perhaps TRBD1 as D (5 bases). Germline values: CDR1 MDHEN, CDR2 SYDVKM. Trimming cost V 5 bases and J 1 base, with 21 bases left between them. The CDR3 is made up of 18 amino acids. The CDR3 sequence: CASSALWRGGASNQPQHF. CDR3 in DNA: TGTGCCAGCAGTGCCCTATGGCGGGGGGGAGCGAGCAATCAGCCCCAGCATTTT.

The chain employs TRBV27 and TRBJ1-1, with unresolved D. Trimming pared 5 bases from V and 0 bases from J, leaving 10 bases between. The germline CDR1 and CDR2 sequences are MNHEY and SMNVEV (reference sequence). This CDR3 is built from 14 residues. The CDR3: CASSPARMNTEAFF. For the CDR3, the DNA is TGTGCCAGCAGTCCGGCACGTATGAACACTGAAGCTTTCTTT.

V usage is TRBV5-6 and J usage is TRBJ2-7; TRBD2 agrees at 9 bases. Trimming took 4 bases from V and 3 from J; bases not matched to a gene: 11. Per the germline V gene, CDR1 is SGHDT and CDR2 is YYEEEE. CDR3 length equals 16 residues. CDR3 residues: CASSTLSGGLYYEQYF. The CDR3 nucleotides are TGTGCCAGCAGCACGTTGAGCGGGGGGCTCTACTACGAGCAGTACTTC.

V usage is TRBV7-9 and J usage is TRBJ2-1; 11 bases agree with TRBD2. Trimming at V came to 3 bases and at J to 7 bases, leaving 5 bases not matched to a gene. The CDR3 consists of 15 residues. Germline CDR1 is SEHNR and CDR2 is FQNEAQ (reference sequence). The CDR3 DNA follows: TGTGCCAGCAGCTTTACACTAGCGGGAGTAAATGAGCAGTTCTTC. Residues: CASSFTLAGVNEQFF.